Detailed here is one T cell receptor (beta chain). Its target is unknown. The data were taken from a study of CD8 T cells in ankylosing spondylitis. Study outcomes and limitations: Earlier work had already found some motif variants in reactive arthritis synovial fluid and blood. Disease-linked clones, CD8+, were relatively rare in peripheral blood. Within ankylosing spondylitis blood, a TCR beta motif made up of several highly homologous variants appeared to be characteristic. It was reported that disease-linked clones were significantly enriched in matched ankylosing spondylitis synovial fluid.

CDR3 length: 15 amino acids. V lost 4 bases, J lost 6 bases, and 18 bases lay in between. Germline V CDR1 and CDR2: SGDLS, YYNGEE. Preparation of TCR beta libraries was done by quantitative 5'-RACE with molecular barcodes. TCRdb itself ran the 5' RACE reads through MiXCR, one entry per CDR3 protein. The sample consists of 500,000 to 550,000 distinct CDR3 sequences, approximately 12% of them appearing once. This TCR was recovered from a male donor with ankylosing spondylitis. Sample: blood, either unsorted or a sorted T cell fraction (not recorded which). The chain recombines TRBV9 with TRBJ2-3; perhaps TRBD2 as D (5 bases). Written as DNA, the CDR3 is TGTGCCAGCAGCAAATTAAGCGGTGGATGGGATACGCAGTATTTT. Protein product: CASSKLSGGWDTQYF.